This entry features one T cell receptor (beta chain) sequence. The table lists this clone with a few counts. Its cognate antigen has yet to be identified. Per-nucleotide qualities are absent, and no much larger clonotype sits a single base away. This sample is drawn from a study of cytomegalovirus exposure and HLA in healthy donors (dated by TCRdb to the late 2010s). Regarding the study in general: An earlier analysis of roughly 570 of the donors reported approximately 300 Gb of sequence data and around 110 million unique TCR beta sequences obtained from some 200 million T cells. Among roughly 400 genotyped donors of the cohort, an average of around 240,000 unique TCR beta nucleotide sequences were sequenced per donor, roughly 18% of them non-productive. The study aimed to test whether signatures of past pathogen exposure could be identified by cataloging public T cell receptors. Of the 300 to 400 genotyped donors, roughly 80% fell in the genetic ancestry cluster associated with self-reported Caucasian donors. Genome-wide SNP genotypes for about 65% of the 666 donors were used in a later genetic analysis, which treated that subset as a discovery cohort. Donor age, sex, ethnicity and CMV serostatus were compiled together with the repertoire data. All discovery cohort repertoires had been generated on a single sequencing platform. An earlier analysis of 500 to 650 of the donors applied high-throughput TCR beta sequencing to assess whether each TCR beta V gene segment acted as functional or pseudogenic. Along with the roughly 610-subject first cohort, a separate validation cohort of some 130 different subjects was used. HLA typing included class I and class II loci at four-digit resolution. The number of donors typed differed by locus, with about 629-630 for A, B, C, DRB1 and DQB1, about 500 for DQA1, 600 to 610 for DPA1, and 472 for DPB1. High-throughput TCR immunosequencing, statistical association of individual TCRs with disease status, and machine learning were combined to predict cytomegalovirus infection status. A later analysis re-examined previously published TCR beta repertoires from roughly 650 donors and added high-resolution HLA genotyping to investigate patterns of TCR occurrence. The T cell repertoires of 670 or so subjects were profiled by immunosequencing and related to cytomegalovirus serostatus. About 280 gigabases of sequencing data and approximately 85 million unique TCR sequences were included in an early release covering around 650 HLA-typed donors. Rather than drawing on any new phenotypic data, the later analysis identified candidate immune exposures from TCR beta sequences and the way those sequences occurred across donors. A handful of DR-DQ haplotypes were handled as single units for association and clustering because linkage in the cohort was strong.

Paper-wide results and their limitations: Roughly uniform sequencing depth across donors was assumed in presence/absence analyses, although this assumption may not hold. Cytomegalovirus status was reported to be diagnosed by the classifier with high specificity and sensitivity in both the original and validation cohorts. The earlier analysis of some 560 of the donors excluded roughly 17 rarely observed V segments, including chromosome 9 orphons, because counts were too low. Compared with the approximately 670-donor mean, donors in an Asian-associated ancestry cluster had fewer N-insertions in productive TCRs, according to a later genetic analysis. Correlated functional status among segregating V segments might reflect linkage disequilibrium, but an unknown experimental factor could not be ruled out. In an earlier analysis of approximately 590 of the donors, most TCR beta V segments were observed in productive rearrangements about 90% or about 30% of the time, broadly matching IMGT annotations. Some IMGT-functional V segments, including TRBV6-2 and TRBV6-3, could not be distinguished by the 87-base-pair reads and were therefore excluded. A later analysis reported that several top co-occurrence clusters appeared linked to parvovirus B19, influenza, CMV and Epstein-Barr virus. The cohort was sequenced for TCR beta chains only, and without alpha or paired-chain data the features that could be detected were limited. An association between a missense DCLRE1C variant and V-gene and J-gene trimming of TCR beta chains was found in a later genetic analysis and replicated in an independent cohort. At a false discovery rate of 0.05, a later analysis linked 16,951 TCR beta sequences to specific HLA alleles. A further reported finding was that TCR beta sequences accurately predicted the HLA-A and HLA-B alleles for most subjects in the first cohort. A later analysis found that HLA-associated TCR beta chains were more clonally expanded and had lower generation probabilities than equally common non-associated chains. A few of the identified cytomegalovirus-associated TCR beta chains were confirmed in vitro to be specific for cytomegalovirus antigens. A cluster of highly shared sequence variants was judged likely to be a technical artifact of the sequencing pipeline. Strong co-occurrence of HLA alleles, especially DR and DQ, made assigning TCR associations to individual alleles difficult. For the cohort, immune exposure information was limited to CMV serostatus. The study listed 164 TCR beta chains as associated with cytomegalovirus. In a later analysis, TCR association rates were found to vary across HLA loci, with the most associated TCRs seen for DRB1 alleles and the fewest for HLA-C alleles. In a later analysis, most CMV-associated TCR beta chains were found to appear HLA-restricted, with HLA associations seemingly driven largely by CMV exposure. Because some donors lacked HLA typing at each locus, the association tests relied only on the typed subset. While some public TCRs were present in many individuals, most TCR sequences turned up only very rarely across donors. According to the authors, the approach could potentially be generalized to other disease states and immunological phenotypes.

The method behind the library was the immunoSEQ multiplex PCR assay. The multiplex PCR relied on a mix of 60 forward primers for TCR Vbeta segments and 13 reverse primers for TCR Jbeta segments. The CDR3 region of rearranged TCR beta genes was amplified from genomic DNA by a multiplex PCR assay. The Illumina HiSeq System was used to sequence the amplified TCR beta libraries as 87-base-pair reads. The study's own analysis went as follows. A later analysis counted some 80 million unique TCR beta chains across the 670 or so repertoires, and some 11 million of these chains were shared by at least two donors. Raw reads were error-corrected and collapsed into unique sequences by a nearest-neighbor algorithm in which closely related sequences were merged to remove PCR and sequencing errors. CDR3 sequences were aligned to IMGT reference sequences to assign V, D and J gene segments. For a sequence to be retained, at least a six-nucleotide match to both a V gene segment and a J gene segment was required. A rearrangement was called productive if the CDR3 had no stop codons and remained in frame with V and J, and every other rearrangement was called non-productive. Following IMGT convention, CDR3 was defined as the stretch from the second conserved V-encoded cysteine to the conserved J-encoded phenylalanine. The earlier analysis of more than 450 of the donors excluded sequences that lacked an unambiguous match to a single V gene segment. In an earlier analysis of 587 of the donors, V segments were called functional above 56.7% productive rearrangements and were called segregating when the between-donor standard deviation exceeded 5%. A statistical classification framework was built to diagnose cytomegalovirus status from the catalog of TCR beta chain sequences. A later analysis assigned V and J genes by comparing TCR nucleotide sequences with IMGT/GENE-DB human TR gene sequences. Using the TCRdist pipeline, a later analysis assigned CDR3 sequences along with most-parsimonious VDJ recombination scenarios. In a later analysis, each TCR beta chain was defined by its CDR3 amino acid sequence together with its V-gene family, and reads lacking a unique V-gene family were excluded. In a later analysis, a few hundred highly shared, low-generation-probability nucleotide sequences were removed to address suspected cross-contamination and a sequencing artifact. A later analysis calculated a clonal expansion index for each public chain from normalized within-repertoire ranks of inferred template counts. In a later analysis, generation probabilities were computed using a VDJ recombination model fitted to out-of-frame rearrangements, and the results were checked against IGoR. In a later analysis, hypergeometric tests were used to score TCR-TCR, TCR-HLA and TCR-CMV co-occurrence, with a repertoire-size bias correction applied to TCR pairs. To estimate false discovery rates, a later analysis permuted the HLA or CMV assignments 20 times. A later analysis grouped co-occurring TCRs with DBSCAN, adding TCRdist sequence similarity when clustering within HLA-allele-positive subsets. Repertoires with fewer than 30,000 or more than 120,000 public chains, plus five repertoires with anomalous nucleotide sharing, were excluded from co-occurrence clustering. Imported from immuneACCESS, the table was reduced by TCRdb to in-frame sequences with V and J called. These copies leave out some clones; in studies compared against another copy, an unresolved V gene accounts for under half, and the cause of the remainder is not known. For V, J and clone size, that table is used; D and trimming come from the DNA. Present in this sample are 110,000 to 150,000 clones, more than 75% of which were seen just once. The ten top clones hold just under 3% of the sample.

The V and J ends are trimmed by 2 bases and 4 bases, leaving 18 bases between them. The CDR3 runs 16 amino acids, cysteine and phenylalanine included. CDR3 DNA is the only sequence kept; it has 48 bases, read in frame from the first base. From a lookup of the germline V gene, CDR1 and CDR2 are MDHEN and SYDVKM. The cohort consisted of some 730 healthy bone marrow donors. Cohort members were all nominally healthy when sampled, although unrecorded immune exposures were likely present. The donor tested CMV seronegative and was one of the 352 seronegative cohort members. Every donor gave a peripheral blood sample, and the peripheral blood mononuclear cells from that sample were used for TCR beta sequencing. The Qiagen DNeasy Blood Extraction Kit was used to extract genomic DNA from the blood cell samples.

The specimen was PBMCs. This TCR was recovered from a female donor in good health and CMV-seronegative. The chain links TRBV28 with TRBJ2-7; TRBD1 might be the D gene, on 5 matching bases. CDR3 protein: CASSLEVSRVRYEQYF. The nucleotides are TGTGCCAGCAGTTTAGAAGTGAGCAGGGTTCGGTACGAGCAGTACTTC.